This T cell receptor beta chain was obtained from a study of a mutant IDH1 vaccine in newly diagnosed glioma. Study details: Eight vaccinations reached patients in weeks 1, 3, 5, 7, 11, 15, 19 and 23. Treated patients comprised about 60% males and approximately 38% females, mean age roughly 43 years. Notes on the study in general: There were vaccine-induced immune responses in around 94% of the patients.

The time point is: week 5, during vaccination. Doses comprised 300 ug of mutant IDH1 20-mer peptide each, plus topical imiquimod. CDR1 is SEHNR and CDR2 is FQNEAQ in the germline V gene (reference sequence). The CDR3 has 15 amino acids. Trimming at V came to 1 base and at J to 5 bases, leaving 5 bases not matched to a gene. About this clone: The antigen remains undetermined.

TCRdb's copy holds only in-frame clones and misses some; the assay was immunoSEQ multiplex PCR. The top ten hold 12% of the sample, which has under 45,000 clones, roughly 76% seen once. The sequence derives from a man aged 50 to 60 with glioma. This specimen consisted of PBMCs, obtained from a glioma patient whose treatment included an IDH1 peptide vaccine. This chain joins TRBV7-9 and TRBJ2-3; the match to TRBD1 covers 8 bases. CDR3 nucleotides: TGTGCCAGCAGCTTAGGGCAGGGGGCCGGAGATACGCAGTATTTT. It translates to CASSLGQGAGDTQYF.